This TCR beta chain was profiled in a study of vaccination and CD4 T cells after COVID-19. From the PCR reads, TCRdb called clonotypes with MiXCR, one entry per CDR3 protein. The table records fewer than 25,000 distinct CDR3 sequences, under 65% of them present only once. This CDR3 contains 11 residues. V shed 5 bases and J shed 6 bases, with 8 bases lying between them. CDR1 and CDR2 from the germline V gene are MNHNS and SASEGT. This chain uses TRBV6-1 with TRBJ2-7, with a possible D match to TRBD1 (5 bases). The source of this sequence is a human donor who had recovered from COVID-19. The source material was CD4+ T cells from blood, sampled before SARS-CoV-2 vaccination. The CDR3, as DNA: TGTGCCAGCAGTCAGGGTCTCGAGCAGTACTTC. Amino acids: CASSQGLEQYF.